Following are 21 T cell receptor beta chains from one sample sequenced in a study of somatic mutations in cytotoxic T cells in rheumatoid arthritis (dated by TCRdb to between 2016 and 2019). Library method: the immunoSEQ multiplex PCR assay. TCRdb holds this immuneACCESS table with in-frame rearrangements only. Some clones are missing; in checked studies, unresolved V genes explain under half, and the rest has no known cause. Present in this sample are about 25,000 clones, roughly 74% of which were seen just once. Just over 9.5% of the sample is in the top ten clones. The sequenced material came from CD8+ T cells sorted from blood. Source of these receptors: a woman aged 18-29 years in good health.

V usage is TRBV6-1 and J usage is TRBJ2-7, with a weak D call TRBD2 (6 bases). This CDR3 has 15 amino acids. Between the trimmed V and J ends, which lost 2 bases and 0 bases, there was a span of 11 bases. Germline V gives CDR1 MNHNS, CDR2 SASEGT. The CDR3 spells CASSEWGGISYEQYV. For the CDR3, the DNA is TGTGCCAGCAGTGAATGGGGAGGAATCTCCTACGAGCAGTACGTC.

The J gene is TRBJ2-1, the V gene TRBV7-9; 8 bases are shared with TRBD2. The CDR3 is made up of 16 amino acids. V shed 4 bases, J shed 8 bases, and the junction held 13 bases outside the gene matches. Looked up from germline, CDR1 is SEHNR and CDR2 is FQNEAQ (reference sequence). In DNA, the CDR3 is TGTGCCAGCAGCTCCCGAAGCGGGAGAAGGTTCGATGAGCAGTTCTTC. Encoded protein: CASSSRSGRRFDEQFF.

The chain has TRBV4-1 and TRBJ2-7, with D perhaps given as TRBD1 or TRBD2 (5 bases each). CDR1 and CDR2 (germline): MGHRA, YSYEKL. The V end lost 3 bases, the J end lost 2 bases, and 14 bases lay between the germline ends. The CDR3 consists of 15 residues. The CDR3 nucleotides are TGCGCCAGCAGCCAGACCCCTCAGGGACCCTACGAGCAGTACTTC. This sequence encodes CASSQTPQGPYEQYF.

This clone showed up just a few times. This chain links TRBV4-1 with TRBJ1-1; 9 bases map to TRBD1. This CDR3 spans 15 amino acids. With V trimmed by 4 bases and J by 6 bases, 9 bases remained unmatched. In germline, CDR1 is MGHRA, CDR2 YSYEKL. The CDR3 loop reads CASSPRGQGMSEAFF. The CDR3 DNA follows: TGCGCCAGCAGCCCGCGCGGACAGGGGATGTCTGAAGCTTTCTTT.

Concerning this clone: The identical CDR3 is also encoded by other nucleotide sequences in the sample. The chain combines TRBV29-1 with TRBJ1-1; D is perhaps TRBD1 (6 bases). In germline, CDR1 is SQVTM, CDR2 ANQGSEA. Trimming removed 6 bases at V and 6 bases at J, with 11 bases between. The CDR3 extends over 11 amino acids. In DNA, the CDR3 is TGCAGCGTAGGGGGGGAGGCTGAAGCTTTCTTT. Translated, it gives CSVGGEAEAFF.

In regard to this clone: This sample also contains other DNA sequences that code for the same CDR3. The rearrangement uses TRBV9 and TRBJ2-5, with D maybe TRBD2 (6 bases). The V end was cut by 2 bases, the J end by 1 base, with 12 bases between. CDR1 and CDR2 (germline): SGDLS, YYNGEE. CDR3 length: 15 amino acids. The CDR3 reads CASSVGGGSQETQYF. For the CDR3, the DNA is TGTGCCAGCAGCGTCGGCGGAGGGTCCCAAGAGACCCAGTACTTC.

This chain connects TRBV6-6 to TRBJ2-5; TRBD2 agrees at 7 bases. Germline loops: CDR1 MNHNY, CDR2 SVGAGI (reference sequence). The trim removed 7 bases at V and 3 bases at J, leaving 5 bases unmatched. The CDR3 is made up of 13 amino acids. CDR3 nucleotides: TGTGCCAGCACCTGGGGGGGGGAAGAGACCCAGTACTTC. It translates to CASTWGGEETQYF.

The chain recombines TRBV5-6 with TRBJ2-7, with 7 bases matching TRBD1. The CDR3 covers 13 residues. CDR1 and CDR2 from the germline V gene are SGHDT and YYEEEE. J gave up 2 bases and V 1 base, and 0 bases lay outside the gene matches. The CDR3 here is CASSLTGAYEQYF. As DNA, the CDR3 is TGTGCCAGCAGCTTGACAGGGGCCTACGAGCAGTACTTC.

V usage is TRBV10-1 and J usage is TRBJ2-1; D gene unclear. The V gene's germline CDR1 is WNHNN and CDR2 SYGVQD (reference sequence). The V end lost 5 bases, the J end lost 6 bases, and 5 bases lay between the germline ends. The CDR3 length is 11 residues. DNA for the CDR3: TGCGCCAGCAGTCCATGCAATGAGCAGTTCTTC. Translating gives CASSPCNEQFF.

In this sample, this clone turned up a few times. The chain couples TRBV27 to TRBJ2-3; D gene uncertain. Trimming pared 7 bases from V and 4 bases from J, leaving 12 bases between. Germline CDR1 and CDR2: MNHEY and SMNVEV (reference sequence). CDR3 size: 13 residues. Here the CDR3 DNA reads TGTGCCAGCACCCGGGCCTCGTCAGATACGCAGTATTTT. Translated, it gives CASTRASSDTQYF.

The V call is TRBV5-1, the J call TRBJ2-2, with D unclear. The CDR3 has 15 amino acids. Trimming shortened V by 0 bases and J by 0 bases, and 6 bases separated the two germline ends. Germline V gene sequence: CDR1 SGHRS, CDR2 YFSETQ. The DNA for the CDR3 is TGCGCCAGCAGCTTGGACGGTCCGAACACCGGGGAGCTGTTTTTT. This codes for CASSLDGPNTGELFF. Based on the CDR3 plus reference TRBV5-1 and TRBJ2-2, the full variable domain is KAGVTQTPRYLIKTRGQQVTLSCSPISGHRSVSWYQQTPGQGLQFLFEYFSETQRNKGNFPGRFSGRQFSNSRSEMNVSTLELGDSALYLCASSLDGPNTGELFFGEGSRLTVL.

This clone has more than one count but fewer than ten. This chain joins TRBV27 and TRBJ1-5; D is uncertain. Per the germline V gene, CDR1 is MNHEY and CDR2 is SMNVEV (reference sequence). Trimming stripped 2 bases from V and 1 base from J, with 3 bases between. The CDR3 covers 13 residues. The CDR3 nucleotides are TGTGCCAGCAGTTTAGGGAGCAATCAGCCCCAGCATTTT. Translation gives CASSLGSNQPQHF.

In its sample, this clone was seen a few times. This chain connects TRBV29-1 to TRBJ1-5, with a possible D match to TRBD1 (6 bases). Germline lookup yields CDR1 SQVTM and CDR2 ANQGSEA. V was shortened by 4 bases and J by 3 bases, with 10 bases between the two germline ends. This CDR3 is built from 13 residues. DNA of the CDR3: TGCAGCGTTGCCGGGACACTCAATCAGCCCCAGCATTTT. Protein product: CSVAGTLNQPQHF.

CDR3 in DNA: TGTGCCAGCAGCGGGAACAGGGGGGAGAACACTGAAGCTTTCTTT. Translation gives CASSGNRGENTEAFF. V is TRBV7-9 and J is TRBJ1-1; TRBD1 agrees at 8 bases. The CDR3 is 15 residues long. Germline V gene sequence: CDR1 SEHNR, CDR2 FQNEAQ (reference sequence). Trimming cost V 5 bases and J 1 base; bases outside gene matches: 6.

The rearrangement joins TRBV6-6 to TRBJ1-1; D gene uncertain. CDR1 is MNHNY and CDR2 is SVGAGI in the germline V gene (reference sequence). The CDR3 extends over 12 amino acids. Trimming removed 5 bases from V and 8 bases from J, with 12 bases in between. The CDR3 region is CASSPGGREAFF. The CDR3 DNA is TGTGCCAGCAGTCCGGGCGGCAGGGAAGCTTTCTTT.

This chain uses TRBV29-1 with TRBJ1-5; TRBD1 matches at 7 bases. The CDR3 totals 16 residues. The ends lost 3 bases at V and 0 bases at J; junction bases unmatched: 8. Germline CDR1 and CDR2: SQVTM and ANQGSEA. Written as DNA, the CDR3 is TGCAGCGTTGAGGACAGGCAGAGGTATAGCAATCAGCCCCAGCATTTT. This sequence encodes CSVEDRQRYSNQPQHF.

In its sample, this clone was seen once. DNA for the CDR3: TGCGCCAGCAGGGGAGCGGGGGGCGTGGAGACCCAGTACTTC. Protein: CASRGAGGVETQYF. The chain links TRBV10-2 to TRBJ2-5; 9 bases map to TRBD2. Germline CDR1 WSHSY, CDR2 SAAADI. V shed 6 bases and J 5 bases; nucleotides not matched to a gene: 7. The CDR3 runs 14 residues.

The gene calls are TRBV7-9 and TRBJ1-2, with 12 nucleotides matching TRBD1. The V segment lost 5 bases and the J segment 3 bases; nucleotides outside the gene matches: 7. Germline CDR1 reads SEHNR; CDR2 reads FQNEAQ (reference sequence). CDR3 length equals 16 residues. The CDR3 DNA sequence: TGTGCCAGCAGCGCCGGGACAGGGGGCATTGACTATGGCTACACCTTC. Translation: CASSAGTGGIDYGYTF.

The rearrangement uses TRBV7-8 and TRBJ2-7; 11 bases line up with TRBD1. The CDR3 runs to 14 residues. In germline, CDR1 is SGHVS, CDR2 FQNEAQ. Trimming cost V 5 bases and J 2 bases; bases outside gene matches: 2. Here the CDR3 reads CASSEGQGAYEQYV. The DNA of the CDR3 is TGTGCCAGCAGCGAGGGACAGGGGGCCTACGAGCAGTACGTC.

The sample holds a few counts of this clone. The J gene is TRBJ2-3, the V gene TRBV6-6; perhaps TRBD2 as D (5 bases). With 2 bases removed from V and 5 bases from J, the gap between germline ends came to 11 bases. Germline loops: CDR1 MNHNY, CDR2 SVGAGI (reference sequence). CDR3 length: 14 amino acids. CDR3 protein: CASSYVLAGDTQYF. The CDR3 region has the DNA TGTGCCAGCAGTTACGTCCTAGCTGGAGATACGCAGTATTTT.

This clone occurred a few times. The chain uses TRBV27 and TRBJ2-5; no clear D gene. The V end lost 5 bases, the J end lost 5 bases, and 9 bases lay between the germline ends. Germline lookup yields CDR1 MNHEY and CDR2 SMNVEV (reference sequence). This CDR3 is 12 amino acids long. The CDR3 nucleotides read TGTGCCAGCAGTCCGGATCAGGAGACCCAGTACTTC. It yields the protein CASSPDQETQYF.